This T cell receptor (beta chain) was sequenced in a study of shared T cell receptors in the human thymus. The method was immunoSEQ multiplex PCR; TCRdb's version includes in-frame clones alone and lacks a portion of them. Among some 660,000 clones listed, more than 70% were seen once. Germline CDR1 reads LNHDA; CDR2 reads SQIVND (reference sequence). The CDR3 loop spans 16 amino acids. Losses at the gene ends were 4 bases for V and 0 bases for J; bases not matched to a gene: 3. Separately, the same data were catalogued under a study of human thymus T cells. That source reports: Each of the donors was a healthy Finnish infant who was undergoing open corrective cardiac surgery for congenital heart defects. Resections were taken during corrective heart surgery, and the thymus tissue came from these. Thymic repertoires from unrelated individuals overlapped highly, related research reported.

This chain links TRBV19 with TRBJ2-2; 9 nucleotides agree with TRBD1. The receptor was isolated from a boy younger than two with a congenital heart defect. The sample was thymocytes. The CDR3 reads CASSKGTGSNTGELFF. CDR3 bases: TGTGCCAGTAGTAAGGGGACAGGGTCGAACACCGGGGAGCTGTTTTTT.